The text below deals with one T cell receptor beta chain. The sample comes from a study of blood T cell repertoires in COVID-19. Study information: Samples of COVID-19 (acute and convalescent) were obtained from the United States, Italy and Spain.

V lost 5 bases and J 5 bases, leaving 12 bases between the germline ends. The germline CDR1 and CDR2 sequences are SGHNT and YENEEA. The CDR3 runs 13 residues. Clones were read by immunoSEQ multiplex PCR, and TCRdb kept only the in-frame ones, dropping some. The repertoire holds 200,000 to 300,000 clones, about 87% seen once, with around 6.3% in the top ten. The V and J genes are TRBV11-3 and TRBJ1-2, with D possibly being TRBD1 (5 bases). Sequencing was performed on peripheral blood. This receptor was identified in a woman in her thirties with COVID-19, enrolled during active disease. In nucleotides, the CDR3 is TGTGCCAGCAGCCCCAGGGACTCGTATGGCTACACCTTC. Translating gives CASSPRDSYGYTF. Full variable domain (outside the CDR3, taken from reference TRBV11-3 and TRBJ1-2): EAGVVQSPRYKIIEKKQPVAFWCNPISGHNTLYWYLQNLGQGPELLIRYENEEAVDDSQLPKDRFSAERLKGVDSTLKIQPAELGDSAVYLCASSPRDSYGYTFGSGTRLTVV.